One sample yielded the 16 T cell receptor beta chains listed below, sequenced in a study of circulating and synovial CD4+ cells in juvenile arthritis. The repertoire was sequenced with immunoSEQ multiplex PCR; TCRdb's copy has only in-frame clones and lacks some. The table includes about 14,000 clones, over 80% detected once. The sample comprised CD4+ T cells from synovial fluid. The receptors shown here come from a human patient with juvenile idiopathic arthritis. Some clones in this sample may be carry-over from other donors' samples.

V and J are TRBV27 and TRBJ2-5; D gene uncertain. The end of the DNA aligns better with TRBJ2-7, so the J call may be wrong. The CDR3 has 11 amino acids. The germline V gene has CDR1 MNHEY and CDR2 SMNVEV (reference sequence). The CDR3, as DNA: TGTGCCAGCAGTCTCCCATACGAGCAGTACTTC. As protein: CASSLPYEQYF.

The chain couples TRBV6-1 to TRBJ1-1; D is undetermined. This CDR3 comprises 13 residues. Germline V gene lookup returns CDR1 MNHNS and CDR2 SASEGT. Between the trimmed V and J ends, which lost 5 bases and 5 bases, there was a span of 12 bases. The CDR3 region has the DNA TGTGCCAGCAGTCAGATGGCGGGGACTGAAGCTTTCTTT. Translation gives CASSQMAGTEAFF.

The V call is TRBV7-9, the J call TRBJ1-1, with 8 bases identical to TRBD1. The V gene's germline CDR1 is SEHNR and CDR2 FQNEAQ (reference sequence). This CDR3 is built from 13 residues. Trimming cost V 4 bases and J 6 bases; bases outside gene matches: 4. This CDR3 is CASSSRTGSEAFF. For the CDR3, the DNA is TGTGCCAGCAGCTCCCGGACAGGGTCTGAAGCTTTCTTT.

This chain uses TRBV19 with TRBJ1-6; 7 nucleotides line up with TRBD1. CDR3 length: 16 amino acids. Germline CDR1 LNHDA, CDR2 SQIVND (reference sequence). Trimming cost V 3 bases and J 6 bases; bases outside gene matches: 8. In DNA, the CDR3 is TGTGCCAGTAGTATTAACCAAGACAGGGTTAATTCACCCCTCCACTTT. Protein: CASSINQDRVNSPLHF.

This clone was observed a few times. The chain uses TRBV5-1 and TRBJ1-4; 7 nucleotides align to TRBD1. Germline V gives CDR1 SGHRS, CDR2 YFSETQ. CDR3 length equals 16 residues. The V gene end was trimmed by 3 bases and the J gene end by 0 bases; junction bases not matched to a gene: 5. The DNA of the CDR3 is TGCGCCAGCAGCTCGACAGGGACAGCAACTAATGAAAAACTGTTTTTT. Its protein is CASSSTGTATNEKLFF.

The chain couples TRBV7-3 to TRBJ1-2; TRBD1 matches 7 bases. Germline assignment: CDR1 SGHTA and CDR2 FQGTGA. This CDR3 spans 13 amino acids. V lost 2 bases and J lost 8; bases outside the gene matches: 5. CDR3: CASSLRQGSGYTF. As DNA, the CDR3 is TGTGCCAGCAGCTTACGACAGGGTTCGGGCTACACCTTC.

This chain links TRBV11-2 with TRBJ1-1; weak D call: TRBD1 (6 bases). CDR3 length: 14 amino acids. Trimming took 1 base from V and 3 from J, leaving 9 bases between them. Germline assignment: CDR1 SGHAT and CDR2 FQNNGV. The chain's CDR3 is CASSLGQDYTEAFF. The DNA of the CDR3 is TGTGCCAGCAGCTTAGGACAGGACTACACTGAAGCTTTCTTT.

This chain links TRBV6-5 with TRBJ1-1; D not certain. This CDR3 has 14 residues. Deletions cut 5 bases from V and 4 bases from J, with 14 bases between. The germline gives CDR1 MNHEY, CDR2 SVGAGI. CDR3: CASSVEGSGTEAFF. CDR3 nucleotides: TGTGCCAGCAGTGTCGAGGGCTCCGGCACTGAAGCTTTCTTT.

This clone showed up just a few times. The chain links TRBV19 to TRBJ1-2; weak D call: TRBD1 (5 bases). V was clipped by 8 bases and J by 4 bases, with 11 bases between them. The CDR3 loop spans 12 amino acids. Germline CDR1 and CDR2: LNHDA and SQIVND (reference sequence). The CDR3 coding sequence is TGTGCCAGTGAAGACAGCCTCTATGGCTACACCTTC. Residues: CASEDSLYGYTF.

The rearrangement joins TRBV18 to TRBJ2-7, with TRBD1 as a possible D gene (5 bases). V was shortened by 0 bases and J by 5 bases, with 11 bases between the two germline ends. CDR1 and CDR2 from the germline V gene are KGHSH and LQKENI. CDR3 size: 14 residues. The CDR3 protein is CASSPPLKGNEQYF. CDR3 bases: TGTGCCAGCTCACCACCCCTCAAGGGGAACGAGCAGTACTTC.

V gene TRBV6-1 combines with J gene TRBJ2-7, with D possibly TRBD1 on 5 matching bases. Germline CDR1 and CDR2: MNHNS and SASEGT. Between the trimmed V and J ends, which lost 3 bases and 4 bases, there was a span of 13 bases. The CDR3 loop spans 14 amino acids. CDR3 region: CASSESIQVYEQYF. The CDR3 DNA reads TGTGCCAGCAGTGAGAGTATACAGGTTTACGAGCAGTACTTC.

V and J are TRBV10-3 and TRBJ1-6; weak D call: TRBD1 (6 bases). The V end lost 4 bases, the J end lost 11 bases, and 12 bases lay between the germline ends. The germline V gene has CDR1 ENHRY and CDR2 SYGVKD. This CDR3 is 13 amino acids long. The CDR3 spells CAISVQGKAPLHF. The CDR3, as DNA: TGTGCCATCAGTGTACAGGGAAAGGCACCCCTCCACTTT.

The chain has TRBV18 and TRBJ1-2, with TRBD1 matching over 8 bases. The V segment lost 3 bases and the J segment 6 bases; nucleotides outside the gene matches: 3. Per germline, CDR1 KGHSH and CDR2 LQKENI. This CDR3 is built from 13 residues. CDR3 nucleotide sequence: TGTGCCAGCTCACCTCTGGACAGGGATGGCTACACCTTC. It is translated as CASSPLDRDGYTF.

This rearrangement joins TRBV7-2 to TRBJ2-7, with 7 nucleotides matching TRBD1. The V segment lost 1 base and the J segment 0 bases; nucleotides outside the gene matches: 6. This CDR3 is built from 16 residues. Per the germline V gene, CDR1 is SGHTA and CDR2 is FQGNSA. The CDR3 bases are TGTGCCAGCAGCTTAGGCCCGGGACAGAGCTCCTACGAGCAGTACTTC. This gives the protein CASSLGPGQSSYEQYF.

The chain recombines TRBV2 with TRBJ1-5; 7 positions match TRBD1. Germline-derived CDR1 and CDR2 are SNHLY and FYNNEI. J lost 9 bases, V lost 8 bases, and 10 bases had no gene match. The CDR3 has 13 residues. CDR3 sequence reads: CASGGTEVGPQHF. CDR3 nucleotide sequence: TGTGCCAGCGGGGGGACAGAGGTTGGGCCCCAGCATTTT.

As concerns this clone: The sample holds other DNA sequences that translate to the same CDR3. The CDR3 here is CASSRRAGRDSPLHF. CDR3 sequence (DNA): TGTGCCAGCAGCCGCCGGGCGGGACGGGATTCACCCCTCCACTTT. The V and J genes are TRBV7-2 and TRBJ1-6, with a weak D call TRBD1 (5 bases). The germline gives CDR1 SGHTA, CDR2 FQGNSA. The CDR3 covers 15 residues. V lost 5 bases, J lost 8 bases, and 16 bases lay in between.